This T cell receptor beta chain was observed in a study of siplizumab effects on memory and regulatory T cells. Approximately 98,000 TCR templates underwent assay in each sample. The table came from immunoSEQ multiplex PCR; TCRdb's copy has only in-frame clones and leaves some out. The table shows about 100,000 clones, with about nine tenths occurring only once. Study-wide points: Memory cells seemed less diverse than naive T cells, which also seemed major contributors to the alloresponse. Siplizumab conditions gave an average of 68.8% Treg-derived mappable alloreactive CD4+ clones, versus 25% to 30% for controls. The mapping of alloreactive clones to unstimulated subsets covered only a minor fraction of them.

With regard to this clone: What it recognizes is unknown.

This sequence originates from a human donor in good health. Material: non-Treg CD4+ T cells sorted from blood.

For the CDR3, the DNA is TGTGCCAGCAGTTTCCAGGGTGCCGGGGAAAAACTGTTTTTT. Amino acid sequence: CASSFQGAGEKLFF. The chain uses TRBV27 and TRBJ1-4; possibly TRBD1 for D (5 bases). Germline V CDR1 and CDR2: MNHEY, SMNVEV (reference sequence). CDR3 length: 14 residues. V shed 3 bases and J shed 8 bases, with 13 bases lying between them. Full variable domain (rest looked up from reference TRBV27 and TRBJ1-4): EAQVTQNPRYLITVTGKKLTVTCSQNMNHEYMSWYRQDPGLGLRQIYYSMNVEVTDKGDVPEGYKVSRKEKRNFPLILESPSPNQTSLYFCASSFQGAGEKLFFGSGTQLSVL.